Listed here is a single TCR beta chain. The antigen remains undetermined. This sample was included in a study of T cell responses to AZD1222 COVID-19 vaccine. Study results and limitations: The study reported that nearly half of spike-specific TCRs target unmutated variant regions. Mostly white British, mostly female donors; authors suggested clonal diversity may be underestimated.

Repertoires were generated with immunoSEQ multiplex PCR, while TCRdb's copy carries only in-frame clones and drops some. This sample has over 120,000 clones, with about 92% found just once. The V and J ends lost 5 bases and 7 bases respectively, with 24 bases between them. CDR3 length: 17 residues. Germline CDR1 reads KGHSH; CDR2 reads LQKENI. This receptor was taken from an adult who received the AZD1222 COVID-19 vaccine. The V call is TRBV18, the J call TRBJ2-1, with D maybe TRBD2 (5 bases). Sequenced material: peripheral blood, taken 28 days after the second AZD1222 dose. CDR3 nucleotide sequence: TGTGCCAGCTCAGAAGTCGGTCCCGGGGTTAGGTGGAATGAGCAGTTCTTC. Protein: CASSEVGPGVRWNEQFF.